The TCR beta chain under discussion was sequenced for a study of technical replicates of blood from a few donors (dated by TCRdb to 2016 to 2017). To note about this clone: This receptor's antigen is unknown. No qualities accompany the bases; no much larger clone lies one base away.

From a lookup of the germline V gene, CDR1 and CDR2 are SGHRS and YFSETQ. From V the trimming removes 7 bases and from J it removes 4 bases, while the gene matches leave 11 bases of the junction unaccounted for. The CDR3 runs 15 residues from the cysteine to the phenylalanine. Solely the CDR3 DNA is kept, with 45 bases framed from the first base. The library relied on the immunoSEQ multiplex PCR assay. TCRdb's version of the immuneACCESS table is confined to in-frame rearrangements and falls short of the full clone set. An unresolved V gene accounts for under half of the shortfall where checked; the remainder is of unknown origin. Within this sample are 50,000 to 75,000 clones, with 93% of them counted one time only. The ten largest clones capture approximately 4.2% of the sample.

The sequence joins TRBV5-1 to TRBJ2-5; the junction holds 9 bases that match TRBD2. This sequence was found in a human donor in good health. Some clones in this sample may be carry-over from other donors' samples. Sequencing used PBMCs. The CDR3 corresponds to CASGSGGRARETQYF. The DNA sequence is given as TGCGCCAGCGGTTCGGGCGGGAGGGCCAGAGAGACCCAGTACTTC.